This T cell receptor beta chain appears in the sequencing data of a study of T cells in Graves' hyperthyroidism and ophthalmopathy. RNA transcripts were the template for amplifying TCR beta CDR3 regions. First-round RT-PCR targeting the TCR CDR3 was performed with the HTBI primer set. TCRdb recomputed calls from the multiplex PCR reads with MiXCR, one row per CDR3 protein. Found here are approximately 220,000 distinct CDR3 sequences, about a sixth of them singletons; the top ten hold about two fifths. This clonotype was observed many times. CDR1 and CDR2 from the germline V gene are SNHLY and FYNNEI. The V segment lost 4 bases and the J segment 5 bases; nucleotides outside the gene matches: 5. The CDR3 has 14 residues.

The chain recombines TRBV2 with TRBJ2-5; TRBD2 matches at 9 bases. The specimen sequenced was blood. The clonotype was recovered from a man aged 35-49 years with Graves' hyperthyroidism. CDR3: CASSGLAGFETQYF. For the CDR3, the DNA is TGTGCCAGCAGTGGGCTAGCGGGGTTTGAGACCCAGTACTTC.